The rows below give T cell receptor beta chains drawn from one sample of a study of cytotoxic CD8 clonotypes in ibrutinib-treated CLL. Here immunoSEQ multiplex PCR was the method, and the copy in TCRdb shows in-frame clones only, minus some. The sample shows 150,000 to 200,000 clones, over 60% of them seen only once. The specimen comprised PBMCs, sampled after 24 months of ibrutinib treatment. The receptors here all came from a human donor with chronic lymphocytic leukemia. Both conserved end residues are part of each CDR3. Fields, in order: J gene, D gene, V gene, clone size, CDR3 protein, CDR3 DNA. D genes are given only for firm matches. The listing skips clone size in some rows; elsewhere it reads once, few, many or a size class.

TRBJ2-1	TRBD1	TRBV30	few	CAFSTGNEQFF	TGTGCCTTCTCGACAGGGAATGAGCAGTTCTTC
TRBJ2-1	TRBD1	TRBV5-4	few	CATGDRGFNEQFF	TGTGCCACCGGAGACAGGGGATTCAATGAGCAGTTCTTC
TRBJ2-1	TRBD2	TRBV5-1	.	CASSRGLADYNEQFF	TGCGCCAGCAGCAGGGGACTAGCCGACTACAATGAGCAGTTCTTC
TRBJ2-1	.	TRBV7-8	.	CASSRKLAQYNEQFF	TGTGCCAGCAGTAGAAAACTGGCGCAATACAATGAGCAGTTCTTC
TRBJ1-1	.	TRBV18	.	CASSPMVGMYTEAFF	TGTGCCAGCTCACCCATGGTGGGGATGTACACTGAAGCTTTCTTT
TRBJ2-6	.	TRBV28	.	CASRSRGVYAF	TGTGCCAGCAGATCCCGAGGGGTTTACGCTTTC
TRBJ1-1	.	TRBV2	once	CASSEEQGAGTEAFF	TGTGCCAGCAGTGAAGAACAGGGAGCGGGGACTGAAGCTTTCTTT
TRBJ1-4	.	TRBV15	.	CATSSGFAEKLFF	TGTGCCACCAGCAGCGGCTTTGCTGAAAAACTGTTTTTT
TRBJ2-7	.	TRBV27	.	CASSFSRSSYEQYF	TGTGCCAGCAGTTTTAGCCGATCATCCTACGAGCAGTACTTC
TRBJ2-7	.	TRBV18	.	CASSSPGRGTSYEQYF	TGTGCCAGCTCATCCCCCGGCCGGGGTACCTCCTACGAGCAGTACTTC
TRBJ1-1	.	TRBV9	.	CASTPGVLNTEAFF	TGTGCCAGCACCCCAGGGGTCTTAAACACTGAAGCTTTCTTT
TRBJ2-2	.	TRBV5-1	once	CASSLPGLTRTGELFF	TGCGCCAGCAGCTTGCCAGGGTTAACAAGGACCGGGGAGCTGTTTTTT
TRBJ2-5	.	TRBV18	.	CASSPPVGETQYF	TGTGCCAGCTCACCACCAGTTGGGGAGACCCAGTACTTC
TRBJ1-1	.	TRBV5-1	.	CASSFSHAGTEAFF	TGCGCCAGCAGCTTTAGTCACGCCGGAACTGAAGCTTTCTTT
TRBJ1-2	TRBD1	TRBV7-2	.	CASSMTGVYGYTF	TGTGCCAGCAGCATGACAGGGGTCTATGGCTACACCTTC
TRBJ2-7	.	TRBV5-6	.	CASSLVPSYEQYF	TGTGCCAGCAGCTTGGTTCCTAGCTACGAGCAGTACTTC
TRBJ2-5	.	TRBV7-2	once	CASSISRTELPYF	TGTGCCAGCAGCATTTCCAGGACGGAGTTACCGTACTTC
TRBJ2-1	TRBD2	TRBV7-7	.	CASSLGTSTNEQFF	TGTGCTAGCAGCTTAGGGACTAGCACCAATGAGCAGTTCTTC